Following are 8 T cell receptor beta chains from one sample sequenced in a study of cytomegalovirus exposure and HLA in healthy donors. In the PCR, 60 Vbeta and 13 Jbeta primers were used. Here immunoSEQ multiplex PCR was the method, and the copy in TCRdb shows in-frame clones only, minus some. The table has around 62,000 clones, more than 70% seen once. Sequencing was carried out using PBMCs. All receptors derive from a man in his forties or fifties in good health and CMV-seronegative.

The chain links TRBV7-3 to TRBJ2-2; 7 bases fit TRBD1. In germline, CDR1 is SGHTA, CDR2 FQGTGA. V lost 1 base to trimming and J lost 5 bases; unmatched junction nucleotides: 4. This CDR3 has 15 residues. The CDR3 nucleotides are TGTGCCAGCAGCTTAATGGGACAGCCGACCGGGGAGCTGTTTTTT. Translated, it gives CASSLMGQPTGELFF. The full variable domain, its missing parts supplied by reference TRBV7-3 and TRBJ2-2, is GAGVSQTPSNKVTEKGKYVELRCDPISGHTALYWYRQSLGQGPEFLIYFQGTGAADDSGLPNDRFFAVRPEGSVSTLKIQRTERGDSAVYLCASSLMGQPTGELFFGEGSRLTVL.

As regards this clone: Mismatch with germline at one junction end may stem from a read error. The CDR3 nucleotides are TGTGCCAGCAGTAAAACACCGGGACAGAAGTCCACACATACGCAGTATTTT. This encodes CASSKTPGQKSTHTQYF. V is TRBV5-4 and J is TRBJ2-3, with TRBD1 matching over 7 bases. The CDR3 has 17 amino acids. Per the germline V gene, CDR1 is SGHNT and CDR2 is YYREEE (reference sequence).

This sequence joins TRBV5-1 and TRBJ2-3; 8 bases map to TRBD2. CDR1 is SGHRS and CDR2 is YFSETQ in the germline V gene. After removal of 4 bases from V and 1 base from J, the junction contained 17 bases not matched to a gene. CDR3 length: 19 residues. This CDR3 is CASSPRRAGVLGGTDTQYF. DNA of the CDR3: TGCGCCAGCAGCCCTCGCCGAGCGGGGGTATTGGGAGGCACAGATACGCAGTATTTT.

The chain recombines TRBV10-3 with TRBJ1-3; 9 bases line up with TRBD1. The germline gives CDR1 ENHRY, CDR2 SYGVKD. The CDR3 is 14 residues long. V was pared by 9 bases and J by 2 bases, with 5 bases of the junction left unmatched. CDR3 sequence: CAISRDRAGNTIYF. The CDR3, as DNA: TGTGCCATTTCCAGGGACAGGGCTGGAAACACCATATATTTT.

J is TRBJ1-1 and V is TRBV28; D perhaps matches TRBD1 (5 bases). This CDR3 has 15 amino acids. Per the germline V gene, CDR1 is MDHEN and CDR2 is SYDVKM. Trimming removed 1 base at V and 3 bases at J, with 12 bases between. The CDR3 sequence: CASSLSGRDHTEAFF. DNA for the CDR3: TGTGCCAGCAGTTTATCTGGCAGGGATCACACTGAAGCTTTCTTT.

This chain connects TRBV5-4 to TRBJ2-1; D unresolved. This CDR3 is 17 amino acids long. Trimming left V 5 bases short and J 6 bases short, with 24 bases between. CDR1 is SGHNT and CDR2 is YYREEE in the germline V gene (reference sequence). Written as DNA, the CDR3 is TGTGCCAGCAGTTTTTTTCCCCCGACCGGGTCAAGCAATGAGCAGTTCTTC. The encoded protein is CASSFFPPTGSSNEQFF.

As concerns this clone: The junction does not match germline at one end; this may be a read error. V gene TRBV7-9 combines with J gene TRBJ2-7, with TRBD1 matching over 8 bases. Germline values: CDR1 SEHNR, CDR2 FQNEAQ (reference sequence). The CDR3 sequence is 14 residues long. In DNA, the CDR3 is TGTTCCAGCAGCTTCGACAGGGGTTCGTACGAGCAGTACTTC. Residues: CSSSFDRGSYEQYF.

The chain has TRBV9 and TRBJ1-1, with D maybe TRBD1 (5 bases). The germline V gene encodes CDR1 SGDLS and CDR2 YYNGEE. The V gene lost 7 bases and the J gene lost 4 bases, with 11 bases spanning the gap. This CDR3 has 12 residues. The chain's CDR3 is CASQGGSTEAFF. Here the CDR3 DNA reads TGTGCCAGCCAGGGAGGGTCCACTGAAGCTTTCTTT.